This T cell receptor beta chain appears in the sequencing data of a study of cytomegalovirus exposure and HLA in healthy donors. The germline V gene has CDR1 MGHRA and CDR2 YSYEKL. The J segment lost 6 bases and the V segment lost 4 bases, leaving 2 bases of the junction unmatched. CDR3 length equals 12 residues. Generated by immunoSEQ multiplex PCR, the TCRdb table keeps only in-frame clones and is missing some. Here the sample spans some 150,000 clones, roughly 89% being singletons. Sequenced input: PBMCs. This chain joins TRBV4-1 and TRBJ2-7; 8 nucleotides align to TRBD1. This TCR derives from a woman aged 25 to 39 in good health and CMV-seronegative. CDR3 region: CASSPGQGEQYF. The CDR3 nucleotides are TGCGCCAGCAGCCCCGGACAGGGCGAGCAGTACTTC.